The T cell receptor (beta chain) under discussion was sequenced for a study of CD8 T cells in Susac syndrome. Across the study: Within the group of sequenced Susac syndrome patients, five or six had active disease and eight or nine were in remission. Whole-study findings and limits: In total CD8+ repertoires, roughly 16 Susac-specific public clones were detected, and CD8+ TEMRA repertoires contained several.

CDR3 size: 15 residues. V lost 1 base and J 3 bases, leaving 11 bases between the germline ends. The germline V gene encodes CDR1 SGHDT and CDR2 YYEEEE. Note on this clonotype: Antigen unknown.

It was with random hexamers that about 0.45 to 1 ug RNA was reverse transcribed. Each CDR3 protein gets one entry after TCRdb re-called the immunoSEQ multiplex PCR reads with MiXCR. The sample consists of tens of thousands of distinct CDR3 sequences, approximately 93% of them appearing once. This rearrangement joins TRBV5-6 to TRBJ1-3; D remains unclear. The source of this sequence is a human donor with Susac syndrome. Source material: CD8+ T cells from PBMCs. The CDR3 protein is CASSLRTESGNTIYF. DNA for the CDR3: TGTGCCAGCAGCTTGAGGACGGAGAGTGGAAACACCATATATTTT.